A single T cell receptor beta chain is shown here with its context. A second PCR, run for about 6 to 12 cycles, used a sample-barcoded 5' primer plus a J-beta primer mix. TCRdb reprocessed the 5' RACE reads via MiXCR and lists one record per CDR3 protein. The profile covers 800,000 or so distinct CDR3 sequences, with roughly 25% appearing a single time and 3% to 4% taken by the ten largest. The entry originates in a study of blood T cells in healthy people across ages. V lost 3 bases and J 9 bases, leaving 17 bases between the germline ends. The germline CDR1 and CDR2 sequences are SGHAT and FQNNGV. This CDR3 has 14 amino acids. The same data also went into a second study, on T cells of mothers and their children.

This TCR came from a boy between 10 and 17 years old in good health. This chain connects TRBV11-2 to TRBJ1-1, with D uncertain. Material for sequencing was blood. CDR3 loop: CASSLSLASAKAFF. CDR3 DNA sequence: TGTGCCAGCAGCTTGAGTTTGGCCTCCGCAAAAGCTTTCTTT.